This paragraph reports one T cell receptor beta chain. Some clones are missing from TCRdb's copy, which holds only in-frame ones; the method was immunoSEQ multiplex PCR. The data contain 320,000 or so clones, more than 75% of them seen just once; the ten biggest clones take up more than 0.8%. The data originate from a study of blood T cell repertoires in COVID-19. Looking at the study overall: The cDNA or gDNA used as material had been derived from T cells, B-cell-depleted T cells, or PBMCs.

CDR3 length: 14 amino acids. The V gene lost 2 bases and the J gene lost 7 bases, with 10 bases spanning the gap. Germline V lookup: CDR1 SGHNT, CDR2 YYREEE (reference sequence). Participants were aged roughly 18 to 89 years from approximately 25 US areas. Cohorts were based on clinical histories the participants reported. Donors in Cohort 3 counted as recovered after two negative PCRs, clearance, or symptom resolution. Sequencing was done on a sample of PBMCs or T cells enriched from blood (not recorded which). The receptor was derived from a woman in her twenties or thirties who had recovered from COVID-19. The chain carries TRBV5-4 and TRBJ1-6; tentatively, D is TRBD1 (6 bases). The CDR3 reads CASSLTDRNSPLHF. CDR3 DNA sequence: TGTGCCAGCAGCTTAACGGACAGAAATTCACCCCTCCACTTT.